The 27 T cell receptor beta chains below were found in one sample sequenced in a study of T cells after yellow fever vaccination. Via MiXCR, TCRdb re-called the 5' RACE reads, giving one row per CDR3 protein. The table has about 240,000 distinct CDR3 sequences, roughly 7.2% seen once. Sequencing was performed on CD4+ T cells sorted from PBMCs, taken 15 days after the yellow fever booster vaccination. These TCRs come from a man aged 30 to 39 who received the YFV17D yellow fever vaccine.

This clonotype was counted a few times. This chain uses TRBV5-8 with TRBJ2-3; 8 positions agree with TRBD2. Germline V gene sequence: CDR1 SGHTS, CDR2 YDEGEE. Trimming at V came to 4 bases and at J to 10 bases, leaving 14 bases not matched to a gene. The CDR3 has 15 amino acids. In DNA form, the CDR3 reads TGTGCCAGCAGCACCTTACTAGCGGAGGGGGAGGCGCAGTATTTT. Residues: CASSTLLAEGEAQYF. The whole variable domain, remainder taken from reference TRBV5-8 and TRBJ2-3, is EAGVTQSPTHLIKTRGQQATLRCSPISGHTSVYWYQQALGLGLQFLLWYDEGEERNRGNFPPRFSGRQFPNYSSELNVNALELEDSALYLCASSTLLAEGEAQYFGPGTRLTVL.

V and J are TRBV12-3 or TRBV12-4 and TRBJ2-4; TRBD2 matches 7 bases. The V segment lost 3 bases and the J segment 0 bases; nucleotides outside the gene matches: 2. This CDR3 spans 15 amino acids. The CDR3 DNA is TGTGCCAGCAGTTTGTGGGAGGGAGCCAAAAACATTCAGTACTTC. Amino acid sequence: CASSLWEGAKNIQYF.

This clonotype was seen ten or more times. The gene calls are TRBV20-1 and TRBJ2-5, with 8 bases fitting TRBD2. CDR3 length: 15 residues. Germline V CDR1 and CDR2: DFQATT, SNEGSKA (reference sequence). J gave up 4 bases and V 0 bases, and 7 bases lay outside the gene matches. This CDR3 reads CSARDPAGVRETQYF. CDR3 coding DNA: TGCAGTGCTAGAGATCCAGCGGGAGTCAGAGAGACCCAGTACTTC.

This clonotype was detected many times. The rearrangement joins TRBV29-1 to TRBJ2-3, with D unclear. Trimming took 3 bases from V and 1 from J, leaving 14 bases between them. The germline V gene has CDR1 SQVTM and CDR2 ANQGSEA. The CDR3 consists of 15 residues. The CDR3 DNA reads as TGCAGCGTTGACCCCCCTAGAGGAGGCACAGATACGCAGTATTTT. Its translation is CSVDPPRGGTDTQYF.

The CDR3 sequence: CASRLGLADNEQFF. CDR3 DNA sequence: TGTGCCAGCAGGCTAGGGCTAGCGGACAATGAGCAGTTCTTC. The chain combines TRBV12-3 or TRBV12-4 with TRBJ2-1; 7 nucleotides align to TRBD2. The CDR3 consists of 14 residues. Trimming cost V 6 bases and J 5 bases; bases outside gene matches: 7.

In its sample, this clonotype was seen many times. The V and J genes are TRBV18 and TRBJ2-1; TRBD2 might be the D (5 bases). CDR1 and CDR2 from the germline V gene are KGHSH and LQKENI. Trimming removed 3 bases from V and 3 bases from J, with 6 bases in between. The length of the CDR3 is 13 residues. In nucleotides, the CDR3 is TGTGCCAGCTCACCCACTAGCTACAATGAGCAGTTCTTC. It specifies CASSPTSYNEQFF.

This clonotype was detected ten times or more. J is TRBJ2-2 and V is TRBV4-3; 14 nucleotides match TRBD2. Germline V gives CDR1 LGHNA, CDR2 YSLEER. CDR3 length equals 18 residues. J was trimmed by 2 bases and V by 0 bases; bases with no gene match: 2. The CDR3 DNA is TGCGCCAGCAGCCAAGAGACTAGCGGGAGGGCAAACACCGGGGAGCTGTTTTTT. Encoded protein: CASSQETSGRANTGELFF.

This clonotype turned up a few times. V is TRBV7-2 and J is TRBJ2-4, with D unresolved. Germline loops: CDR1 SGHTA, CDR2 FQGNSA. The CDR3 is made up of 15 amino acids. V lost 4 bases to trimming and J lost 0 bases, with 10 bases between them. CDR3 sequence reads: CASSSATPAKNIQYF. CDR3 nucleotide sequence: TGTGCCAGCAGCTCTGCGACCCCAGCCAAAAACATTCAGTACTTC. Using reference TRBV7-2 and TRBJ2-4 for the parts outside the CDR3, the full variable domain is GAGVSQSPSNKVTEKGKDVELRCDPISGHTALYWYRQSLGQGLEFLIYFQGNSAPDKSGLPSDRFSAERTGGSVSTLTIQRTQQEDSAVYLCASSSATPAKNIQYFGAGTRLSVL.

This clonotype was picked up a small number of times. The CDR3 sequence: CASSFRGGVFF. CDR3 DNA: TGTGCCAGCAGCTTTCGGGGAGGGGTGTTCTTC. The gene calls are TRBV11-2 and TRBJ2-1; 7 nucleotides align to TRBD2. The CDR3 has 11 amino acids. The trim removed 3 bases at V and 15 bases at J, leaving 5 bases unmatched. Germline CDR1 is SGHAT and CDR2 is FQNNGV.

This clonotype was detected ten times or more. V gene TRBV20-1 combines with J gene TRBJ1-1, with D possibly matching TRBD1 (5 bases). This CDR3 region has 14 residues. V was clipped by 2 bases and J by 4 bases, with 14 bases between them. Germline CDR1 reads DFQATT; CDR2 reads SNEGSKA (reference sequence). This CDR3 is CSARPGARATEAFF. The CDR3 DNA sequence: TGCAGTGCTAGACCGGGTGCCAGGGCCACTGAAGCTTTCTTT.

This clonotype showed up just a few times. The J gene is TRBJ2-7, the V gene TRBV28; TRBD2 might be the D (5 bases). The CDR3 extends over 12 amino acids. Trimming shortened V by 6 bases and J by 5 bases, and 11 bases separated the two germline ends. CDR1 and CDR2 (germline): MDHEN, SYDVKM. The CDR3 spells CASSPGLHEQYF. The DNA of the CDR3 is TGTGCCAGCAGCCCTGGACTCCACGAGCAGTACTTC.

At least ten counts were recorded for this clonotype. The V call is TRBV20-1, the J call TRBJ2-1; TRBD2 aligns across 13 bases. V trimming: 8 bases; J trimming: 9 bases; junction bases outside the gene matches: 4. The CDR3 totals 12 residues. Germline CDR1 and CDR2: DFQATT and SNEGSKA (reference sequence). CDR3 bases: TGCAGTATTCGACTAGCGGGAGGTGAGCAGTTCTTC. Protein: CSIRLAGGEQFF.

This clonotype was counted ten times or more. The chain carries TRBV27 and TRBJ2-7; 11 nucleotides match TRBD1. The CDR3 runs to 18 residues. The trim removed 3 bases at V and 1 base at J, leaving 11 bases unmatched. CDR1 is MNHEY, CDR2 SMNVEV, per germline (reference sequence). CDR3 DNA: TGTGCCAGCAGTTTCGGTCGGGGACAGGGGGAACAATCCTACGAGCAGTACTTC. It codes for CASSFGRGQGEQSYEQYF.

The rearrangement joins TRBV7-9 to TRBJ1-4, with D unclear. V was cut by 2 bases and J by 8 bases, with 12 bases left in between. The CDR3 contains 14 residues. Per germline, CDR1 SEHNR and CDR2 FQNEAQ (reference sequence). The CDR3 DNA reads as TGTGCCAGCAGCTTAACAGTCGGGTCCGAAAAACTGTTTTTT. This codes for CASSLTVGSEKLFF.

The chain employs TRBV10-3 and TRBJ2-5, with 9 bases lining up with TRBD1. The CDR3 length is 18 residues. Germline lookup yields CDR1 ENHRY and CDR2 SYGVKD. The ends lost 1 base at V and 2 bases at J; junction bases unmatched: 11. In DNA, the CDR3 is TGTGCCATCAGTGAGTGGGACAGGGAATTGGCCGGTCAAGAGACCCAGTACTTC. Translation: CAISEWDRELAGQETQYF.

Worth noting for this clonotype: A much larger clone sits a single nucleotide away, making a read error possible. V gene TRBV6-2 or TRBV6-3 combines with J gene TRBJ2-3; D gene ambiguous. This CDR3 contains 12 residues. Germline loops: CDR1 MNHEY, CDR2 SVGEGT. V was trimmed by 3 bases and J by 5 bases, leaving 6 bases between them. CDR3 region: CASSYSQDTQYF. The CDR3 DNA follows: TGTGCCAGCAGTTATTCGCAAGATACGCAGTATTTT.

As concerns this clonotype: One end of the junction is discordant with germline, which a read error may explain. V is TRBV7-2 and J is TRBJ2-3; 9 bases line up with TRBD2. Germline-derived CDR1 and CDR2 are SGHTA and FQGNSA. This CDR3 region has 15 residues. CDR3 loop: CSSSSTSGDQDTQYF. The CDR3 DNA reads as TGTTCCAGCAGCTCGACTAGCGGAGACCAAGATACGCAGTATTTT.

This clonotype was recorded a few times. The J gene is TRBJ1-2, the V gene TRBV29-1; 10 nucleotides match TRBD1. Trimming took 7 bases from V and 8 from J; bases not matched to a gene: 4. CDR3 length: 11 residues. CDR1 SQVTM and CDR2 ANQGSEA come from the germline V gene. CDR3 residues: CSGGTGAGYTF. The DNA of the CDR3 is TGCAGCGGGGGGACAGGGGCCGGCTACACCTTC.

This clonotype was seen only a few times. This chain links TRBV29-1 with TRBJ2-1; 9 bases are a match to TRBD2. The CDR3 runs to 13 residues. The germline gives CDR1 SQVTM, CDR2 ANQGSEA. CDR3 loop: CRVAGGLHNEQFF. CDR3 DNA: TGCCGTGTGGCGGGGGGGCTGCACAATGAGCAGTTCTTC.

This clonotype appeared many times. The rearrangement joins TRBV7-9 to TRBJ2-5, with a weak D call TRBD2 (5 bases). CDR3 length equals 13 residues. Germline V gene sequence: CDR1 SEHNR, CDR2 FQNEAQ (reference sequence). Trimming stripped 1 base from V and 5 bases from J, with 8 bases between. CDR3 in DNA: TGTGCCAGCAGCTTAGTGGGAGCGGAGACCCAGTACTTC. Translation: CASSLVGAETQYF. The full variable domain, in which reference TRBV7-9 and TRBJ2-5 provide the parts outside the CDR3, is DTGVSQNPRHKITKRGQNVTFRCDPISEHNRLYWYRQTLGQGPEFLTYFQNEAQLEKSRLLSDRFSAERPKGSFSTLEIQRTEQGDSAMYLCASSLVGAETQYFGPGTRLLVL.

This clonotype was observed a handful of times. The chain has TRBV10-3 and TRBJ2-5, with 9 bases fitting TRBD2. Germline V CDR1 and CDR2: ENHRY, SYGVKD. V lost 6 bases and J lost 4; bases outside the gene matches: 3. There are 13 residues in the CDR3. The CDR3 loop is CAISQTSGETQYF. CDR3 coding DNA: TGTGCCATCAGCCAGACTAGCGGAGAGACCCAGTACTTC.

The CDR3: CASSQTTDPRPLHF. The CDR3 DNA reads TGTGCCAGCAGCCAAACGACAGATCCAAGACCCCTCCACTTT. The chain couples TRBV3-1 to TRBJ1-6; possible D gene TRBD1, 5 bases. Germline CDR1 LGHDT, CDR2 YNNKEL (reference sequence). The CDR3 is made up of 14 amino acids. Trimming removed 2 bases from V and 12 bases from J, with 14 bases in between.

A remark on this clonotype: This sequence may be a read error, since a much larger clone differs from it by one base. This chain uses TRBV20-1 with TRBJ2-2, with 12 bases aligning to TRBD1. CDR3 length equals 16 residues. Germline lookup yields CDR1 DFQATT and CDR2 SNEGSKA (reference sequence). The CDR3 DNA reads as TGCTGTGCTGCTTCCGGGGACAGGGGGCTAGCCGGGGAGCTGTTTTTT. Translation gives CCAASGDRGLAGELFF.

This clonotype was observed a handful of times. The chain recombines TRBV6-1 with TRBJ2-7; 8 bases are shared with TRBD1. Germline trimming cut 2 bases from V and 4 bases from J; bases unmatched to any gene: 4. Germline values: CDR1 MNHNS, CDR2 SASEGT. This CDR3 comprises 14 residues. CDR3 sequence (DNA): TGTGCCAGCAGTGAAAGGACAGGGTTATACGAGCAGTACTTC. Its translation is CASSERTGLYEQYF.

At least ten counts were recorded for this clonotype. J is TRBJ1-5 and V is TRBV6-5; D possibly corresponds to TRBD1 (5 bases). The CDR3 is 14 residues long. Germline assignment: CDR1 MNHEY and CDR2 SVGAGI. V was pared by 0 bases and J by 11 bases, with 14 bases between. CDR3 sequence (DNA): TGTGCCAGCAGTTACTCGACAGCTAATAAAGCCCAGCATTTT. It codes for CASSYSTANKAQHF.

J is TRBJ2-1 and V is TRBV4-3; TRBD2 agrees at 10 bases. The germline CDR1 and CDR2 sequences are LGHNA and YSLEER. This CDR3 region has 17 residues. Trimming cost V 4 bases and J 5 bases; bases outside gene matches: 11. CDR3 bases: TGCGCCAGCAGCCCATACAGAACTAGCGGGACAGACAATGAGCAGTTCTTC. It yields the protein CASSPYRTSGTDNEQFF.

There are many counts of this clonotype. V is TRBV4-1 and J is TRBJ2-3; 8 nucleotides agree with TRBD2. Germline loops: CDR1 MGHRA, CDR2 YSYEKL. Trimming at V came to 6 bases and at J to 3 bases, leaving 26 bases not matched to a gene. The CDR3 spans 21 residues. CDR3 protein: CASSVGRRSGGPGSATDTQYF. In nucleotides, the CDR3 is TGCGCCAGCAGTGTAGGGCGTCGGTCGGGAGGGCCGGGATCGGCAACAGATACGCAGTATTTT.